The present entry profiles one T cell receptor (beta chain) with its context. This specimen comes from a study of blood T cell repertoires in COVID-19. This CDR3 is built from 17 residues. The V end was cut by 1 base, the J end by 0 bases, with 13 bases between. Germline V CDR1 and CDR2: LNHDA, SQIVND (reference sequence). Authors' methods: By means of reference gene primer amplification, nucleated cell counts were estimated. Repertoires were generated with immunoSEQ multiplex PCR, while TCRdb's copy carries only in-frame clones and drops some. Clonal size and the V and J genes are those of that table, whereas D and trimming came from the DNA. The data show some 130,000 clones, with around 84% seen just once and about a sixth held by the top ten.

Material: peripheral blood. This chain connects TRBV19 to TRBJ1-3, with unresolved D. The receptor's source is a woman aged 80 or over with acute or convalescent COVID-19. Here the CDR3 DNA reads TGTGCCAGTAGTATAGCGGTCGGGAGATTCTCTGGAAACACCATATATTTT. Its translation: CASSIAVGRFSGNTIYF.